A single sample is the source of the 22 T cell receptor beta chains below, sequenced in a study of blood T cell repertoires in COVID-19. TCRdb's copy holds only in-frame clones and misses some; the assay was immunoSEQ multiplex PCR. The sample includes roughly 110,000 clones, 76% seen only once; the top ten take 6.2%. Sample: peripheral blood. These receptors came from an elderly man with COVID-19, enrolled during active disease.

The chain links TRBV6-1 to TRBJ1-6; D uncertain. Trimming cost V 3 bases and J 9 bases, with 9 bases left between them. Per the germline V gene, CDR1 is MNHNS and CDR2 is SASEGT. The CDR3 is made up of 13 amino acids. CDR3 loop: CASSDNLRSPLHF. CDR3 nucleotides: TGTGCCAGCAGTGATAACCTGCGTTCACCCCTCCACTTT.

This CDR3 is CASSSMTGGAMYGYTF. For the CDR3, the DNA is TGTGCCAGCAGCTCAATGACAGGGGGCGCTATGTACGGCTACACCTTC. The V gene is TRBV7-3, the J gene TRBJ1-2; 10 bases are a match to TRBD1. The CDR3 runs 16 residues. J lost 8 bases, V lost 4 bases, and 13 bases had no gene match. Per germline, CDR1 SGHTA and CDR2 FQGTGA.

This clone was counted a single time. The chain is built from TRBV30 and TRBJ1-2; the match to TRBD1 covers 9 bases. The CDR3 has 13 residues. Per the germline V gene, CDR1 is GTSNPN and CDR2 is SVGIG (reference sequence). Germline trimming cut 5 bases from V and 8 bases from J; bases unmatched to any gene: 9. For the CDR3, the DNA is TGTGCCTGGGCACCGGACAGGGGAGTCGGCTACACCTTC. Its protein is CAWAPDRGVGYTF.

This clone was counted between two and nine times. This chain connects TRBV29-1 to TRBJ1-2; D perhaps matches TRBD1 (6 bases). Germline values: CDR1 SQVTM, CDR2 ANQGSEA. V lost 6 bases, J lost 4 bases, and 15 bases lay in between. The CDR3 covers 13 residues. In DNA, the CDR3 is TGCAGCGTCGGGACACGGGTATCCTATGGCTACACCTTC. Residues: CSVGTRVSYGYTF.

The genes are TRBV28 and TRBJ1-4; 7 bases line up with TRBD1. The CDR3 is 16 residues long. Germline V gene data show CDR1 as MDHEN and CDR2 as SYDVKM. Germline trimming cut 2 bases from V and 7 bases from J; bases unmatched to any gene: 10. Here the CDR3 reads CASSLMSGRGIEKLFF. CDR3 DNA sequence: TGTGCCAGCAGTTTAATGTCGGGCAGGGGGATTGAAAAACTGTTTTTT.

This chain connects TRBV29-1 to TRBJ2-1, with TRBD2 matching 10 bases. V shed 8 bases, J shed 2 bases, and the junction held 6 bases outside the gene matches. This CDR3 is built from 14 residues. Germline V gene sequence: CDR1 SQVTM, CDR2 ANQGSEA. The DNA for the CDR3 is TGCAGCTTCCGTAGCGGGAGGACCTACAATGAGCAGTTCTTC. Amino acid sequence: CSFRSGRTYNEQFF.

The chain has TRBV6-5 and TRBJ1-2; D is uncertain. Germline V gives CDR1 MNHEY, CDR2 SVGAGI. Between the trimmed V and J ends, which lost 0 bases and 8 bases, there was a span of 10 bases. The CDR3 is made up of 13 amino acids. The CDR3 sequence: CASSYSNSPGYTF. The CDR3 DNA reads as TGTGCCAGCAGTTACTCGAACAGCCCGGGCTACACCTTC.

This chain joins TRBV20-1 and TRBJ1-2; D not resolved. The CDR3 has 12 residues. Trimming left V 3 bases short and J 4 bases short, with 9 bases between. The V gene's germline CDR1 is DFQATT and CDR2 SNEGSKA (reference sequence). The CDR3 DNA reads as TGCAGTGCTAGTAATCGGGGCTATGGCTACACCTTC. It encodes CSASNRGYGYTF.

The chain links TRBV28 to TRBJ1-5; no firm D call. This CDR3 spans 13 amino acids. V was cut by 2 bases and J by 2 bases, with 4 bases left in between. Per the germline V gene, CDR1 is MDHEN and CDR2 is SYDVKM. The CDR3: CASSLQGNQPQHF. The CDR3 DNA sequence: TGTGCCAGCAGTTTACAGGGCAATCAGCCCCAGCATTTT.

This chain joins TRBV4-1 and TRBJ2-1; 9 nucleotides line up with TRBD2. The V and J ends lost 0 bases and 2 bases, in that order; junction bases with no gene match: 11. This CDR3 has 19 residues. In germline, CDR1 is MGHRA, CDR2 YSYEKL. The CDR3 protein is CASSQDRDSGRGAYNEQFF. CDR3 in DNA: TGCGCCAGCAGCCAAGATCGTGATAGCGGGAGAGGTGCCTACAATGAGCAGTTCTTC.

V is TRBV5-8 and J is TRBJ2-7, with D possibly TRBD1 on 6 matching bases. Germline-derived CDR1 and CDR2 are SGHTS and YDEGEE. The CDR3 is 15 amino acids. The germline V and J ends were trimmed by 6 bases and 5 bases, with 21 bases remaining between them. CDR3 in amino acids: CASTKPPEQGHEQYF. The CDR3 DNA sequence: TGTGCCAGCACCAAACCACCAGAACAGGGCCACGAGCAGTACTTC.

The table lists this clone with a count of one. The chain carries TRBV5-1 and TRBJ1-1, with 12 bases identical to TRBD1. Germline-derived CDR1 and CDR2 are SGHRS and YFSETQ. V shed 4 bases, J shed 6 bases, and the junction held 4 bases outside the gene matches. CDR3 size: 14 residues. CDR3 protein: CASSTGQGASEAFF. CDR3 nucleotide sequence: TGCGCCAGCAGCACGGGACAGGGGGCATCTGAAGCTTTCTTT.

The CDR3 region has the DNA TGTGCCAGCAGCATCACCGCGGGGCTTCAGCCCCAGCATTTT. It codes for CASSITAGLQPQHF. The chain carries TRBV6-5 and TRBJ1-5; TRBD1 is a possible D gene (5 bases). V dropped 6 bases and J dropped 6 bases, with 15 bases sitting between them. Germline CDR1 and CDR2: MNHEY and SVGAGI. The CDR3 is 14 residues long.

The chain employs TRBV6-5 and TRBJ2-3; D call uncertain. Germline V lookup: CDR1 MNHEY, CDR2 SVGAGI. This CDR3 comprises 11 residues. Trimming pared 7 bases from V and 7 bases from J, leaving 9 bases between. Here the CDR3 DNA reads TGTGCCAGCACCTTAGCAAATACGCAGTATTTT. Protein sequence: CASTLANTQYF.

This clone came up a few times. The chain combines TRBV7-9 with TRBJ1-5; 7 bases are shared with TRBD1. Germline V gene sequence: CDR1 SEHNR, CDR2 FQNEAQ (reference sequence). The trim removed 1 base at V and 7 bases at J, leaving 7 bases unmatched. This CDR3 comprises 15 residues. CDR3 region: CASSLGDSNMQPQHF. The CDR3, as DNA: TGTGCCAGCAGCTTAGGGGACAGTAATATGCAGCCCCAGCATTTT.

This chain uses TRBV7-2 with TRBJ1-2, with D perhaps matching TRBD1 (6 bases). Trimming left V 1 base short and J 4 bases short, with 19 bases between. Germline V gene lookup returns CDR1 SGHTA and CDR2 FQGNSA. The CDR3 covers 17 residues. CDR3 residues: CASSLVSADRRGYGYTF. The CDR3 bases are TGTGCCAGCAGCTTAGTTTCAGCGGACAGAAGGGGCTATGGCTACACCTTC.

V is TRBV28 and J is TRBJ2-2; 8 positions agree with TRBD2. Looked up from germline, CDR1 is MDHEN and CDR2 is SYDVKM. The length of the CDR3 is 16 residues. The junction had 5 bases not matched to a gene; V was cut back by 0 bases and J by 5 bases. This CDR3 is CASSLWTGGPTGELFF. Written as DNA, the CDR3 is TGTGCCAGCAGTTTATGGACGGGAGGGCCGACCGGGGAGCTGTTTTTT.

The J gene is TRBJ2-7, the V gene TRBV18, with TRBD1 identical over 7 bases. Germline V lookup: CDR1 KGHSH, CDR2 LQKENI. After removal of 3 bases from V and 4 bases from J, the junction contained 3 bases not matched to a gene. This CDR3 is built from 13 residues. CDR3: CASSPGTAYEQYF. CDR3 DNA sequence: TGTGCCAGCTCACCCGGGACAGCGTACGAGCAGTACTTC. Filled out from reference TRBV18 and TRBJ2-7, the complete variable domain reads NAGVMQNPRHLVRRRGQEARLRCSPMKGHSHVYWYRQLPEEGLKFMVYLQKENIIDESGMPKERFSAEFPKEGPSILRIQQVVRGDSAAYFCASSPGTAYEQYFGPGTRLTVT.

This chain links TRBV7-6 with TRBJ2-4, with 12 nucleotides matching TRBD2. Looked up from germline, CDR1 is SGHVS and CDR2 is FNYEAQ. The CDR3 runs to 15 residues. J lost 7 bases, V lost 5 bases, and 6 bases had no gene match. The CDR3 here is CASSQLAGGENIQYF. As DNA, the CDR3 is TGTGCCAGCAGCCAACTAGCGGGAGGAGAGAACATTCAGTACTTC.

The V call is TRBV15, the J call TRBJ1-4, with 9 bases aligning to TRBD1. Germline assignment: CDR1 LNHNV and CDR2 YYDKDF (reference sequence). V was clipped by 7 bases and J by 5 bases; unmatched bases: 11. The CDR3 spans 16 residues. DNA of the CDR3: TGTGCCACCACTACTACAACCGGGACAGGGAATGAAAAACTGTTTTTT. Residues: CATTTTTGTGNEKLFF. The full variable domain, its missing parts supplied by reference TRBV15 and TRBJ1-4, is DAMVIQNPRYQVTQFGKPVTLSCSQTLNHNVMYWYQQKSSQAPKLLFHYYDKDFNNEADTPDNFQSRRPNTSFCFLDIRSPGLGDTAMYLCATTTTTGTGNEKLFFGSGTQLSVL.

The chain employs TRBV6-5 and TRBJ1-3; 7 nucleotides agree with TRBD1. Germline V gene sequence: CDR1 MNHEY, CDR2 SVGAGI. CDR3 length equals 14 residues. V lost 0 bases, J lost 4 bases, and 0 bases stayed unmatched. CDR3 residues: CASSYSGQGNTIYF. The CDR3 DNA sequence: TGTGCCAGCAGTTACTCGGGACAGGGAAACACCATATATTTT.

The chain joins TRBV7-2 to TRBJ2-7; maybe TRBD1 (5 bases). Germline CDR1 is SGHTA and CDR2 is FQGNSA. Trimming shortened V by 1 base and J by 2 bases, and 9 bases separated the two germline ends. The CDR3 runs to 14 residues. The CDR3 sequence: CASSLDRMTYEQYF. In nucleotides, the CDR3 is TGTGCCAGCAGCTTAGACAGGATGACCTACGAGCAGTACTTC.